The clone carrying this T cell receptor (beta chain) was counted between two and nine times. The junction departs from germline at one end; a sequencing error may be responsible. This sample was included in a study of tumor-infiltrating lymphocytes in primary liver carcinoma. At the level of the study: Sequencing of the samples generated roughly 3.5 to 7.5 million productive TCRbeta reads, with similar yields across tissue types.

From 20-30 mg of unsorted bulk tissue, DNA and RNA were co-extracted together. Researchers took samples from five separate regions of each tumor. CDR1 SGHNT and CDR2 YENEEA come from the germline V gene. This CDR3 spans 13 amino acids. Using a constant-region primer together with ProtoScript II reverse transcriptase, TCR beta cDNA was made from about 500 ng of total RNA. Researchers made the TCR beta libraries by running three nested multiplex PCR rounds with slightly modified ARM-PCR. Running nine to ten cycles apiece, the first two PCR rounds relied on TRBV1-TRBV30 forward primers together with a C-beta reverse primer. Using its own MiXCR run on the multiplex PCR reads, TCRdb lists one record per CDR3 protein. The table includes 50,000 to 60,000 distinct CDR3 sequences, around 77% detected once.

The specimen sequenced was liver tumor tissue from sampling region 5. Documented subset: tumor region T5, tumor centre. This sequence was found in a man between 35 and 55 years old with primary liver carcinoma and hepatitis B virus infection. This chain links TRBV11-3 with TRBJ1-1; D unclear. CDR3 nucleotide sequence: TGTGCCAGCAGCACGGGTTCGAACACTGAGGCTTTCTTT. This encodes CASSTGSNTEAFF.